Included here is one TCR beta chain sequence, with context. This sample is part of a study of blood T cell repertoires in COVID-19. About the study: The study drew acute and convalescent COVID-19 samples from the United States, Italy and Spain. T cells, B-cell-depleted T cells, or PBMCs supplied cDNA or gDNA.

As originally analysed: By means of reference gene primer amplification, nucleated cell counts were estimated. TCRdb keeps only in-frame clones here, not all; method: immunoSEQ multiplex PCR. V, J and clone size are taken as reported in that table, and D and trimming were inferred from the DNA itself. The sample includes about 160,000 clones, around three quarters seen only once; the top ten take roughly 7.5%. The material sequenced was peripheral blood. The TCR was taken from a man in his sixties with acute or convalescent COVID-19.

The CDR3 spells CASSLEGRGPSEQYF. In nucleotides, the CDR3 is TGCGCCAGCAGCTTGGAGGGCAGGGGGCCTTCCGAGCAGTACTTC. The V and J genes are TRBV5-1 and TRBJ2-7; 8 positions match TRBD1. The trim removed 0 bases at V and 6 bases at J, leaving 8 bases unmatched. The CDR3 length is 15 residues. Germline CDR1 and CDR2: SGHRS and YFSETQ.